A selection of T cell receptor beta chains follows, all from one sample in a study of T-cell reconstitution after alpha-beta-depleted transplantation in children. TCRdb processed the PCR reads anew with MiXCR; each CDR3 protein has one entry. The top ten clones hold approximately 5% of a sample with some 840,000 distinct CDR3 sequences, roughly 16% of them seen once. The sample here was PBMCs, mostly from graft donor cells, taken 360 days after TCRalphabeta/CD19-depleted stem cell transplant. The receptors here all came from a male patient younger than 18 who had a stem cell transplant for acute lymphoblastic leukemia, so the T cells may come from the graft donor. CDR3s include the opening cysteine and the closing phenylalanine or tryptophan. The D gene is left open where the match is weak. Clone size is given for some rows only: seen once, a few or many times, or a class if the clone is expanded.

J gene	CDR3 length	clone size	D gene	V gene	CDR3 protein	CDR3 DNA
TRBJ2-1	17	many	TRBD2	TRBV4-1	CASSQGGLAATYNEQFF	TGCGCCAGCAGCCAAGGGGGACTAGCGGCCACCTACAATGAGCAGTTCTTC
TRBJ1-1	11	many	-	TRBV10-3	CATSVGPEAFF	TGTGCCACCTCAGTGGGCCCTGAAGCTTTCTTT
TRBJ2-3	16	-	-	TRBV6-5	CASSYWGVGSTDTQYF	TGTGCCAGCAGTTACTGGGGTGTGGGCAGCACAGATACGCAGTATTTT
TRBJ1-1	15	few	-	TRBV14	CASSKRPQLGTEAFF	TGTGCCAGCAGCAAAAGGCCCCAGCTAGGTACTGAAGCTTTCTTT
TRBJ2-7	14	-	-	TRBV12-3/TRBV12-4	CASSQGTKPYEQYF	TGTGCCAGCAGCCAGGGGACAAAACCCTACGAGCAGTACTTC
TRBJ2-2	15	-	TRBD2	TRBV3-1	CASSQEGLATGELFF	TGTGCCAGCAGCCAAGAGGGACTAGCTACCGGGGAGCTGTTTTTT
TRBJ2-3	16	-	TRBD2	TRBV11-3	CASSSGLAGGVDTQYF	TGTGCCAGCAGCTCGGGACTAGCGGGAGGGGTAGATACGCAGTATTTT
TRBJ1-5	13	few	TRBD1	TRBV2	CASSGQGNQPQHF	TGTGCCAGCAGCGGACAGGGCAATCAGCCCCAGCATTTT
TRBJ2-7	16	-	-	TRBV5-5	CASSPLRVTGVYEQYF	TGTGCCAGCAGCCCCCTGAGGGTCACAGGCGTTTACGAGCAGTACTTC
TRBJ2-5	17	few	TRBD2	TRBV5-5	CASSLEVGLAGSETQYF	TGTGCCAGCAGCTTGGAAGTTGGTCTAGCGGGTTCGGAGACCCAGTACTTC
TRBJ2-1	15	few	-	TRBV7-3	CASSLFRSSGNEQFF	TGTGCCAGCAGCTTGTTCCGGAGCTCCGGGAATGAGCAGTTCTTC
TRBJ2-7	14	-	TRBD1	TRBV12-5	CASGLGPGQGRQYF	TGTGCTAGTGGTTTGGGACCTGGACAGGGACGACAGTACTTC
TRBJ2-5	14	-	-	TRBV10-3	CAISESSFQETQYF	TGTGCCATCAGTGAGTCAAGTTTCCAAGAGACCCAGTACTTC
TRBJ1-2	15	few	-	TRBV6-1	CASRLVVAGPYGYTF	TGTGCCAGCAGACTAGTAGTCGCAGGGCCTTATGGCTACACCTTC
TRBJ2-1	14	-	-	TRBV19	CASSIGGDPNEQFF	TGTGCCAGTAGTATTGGCGGAGACCCTAATGAGCAGTTCTTC
TRBJ2-3	13	-	-	TRBV27	CASSLSGPSTQYF	TGTGCCAGCAGTTTATCGGGCCCAAGTACGCAGTATTTT
TRBJ1-2	16	few	-	TRBV4-1	CASSQEKGGRFHGYTF	TGCGCCAGCAGCCAAGAGAAGGGGGGGCGTTTTCATGGCTACACCTTC
TRBJ2-7	15	few	-	TRBV7-2	CASSPWRGSSYEQYF	TGTGCCAGCAGCCCTTGGAGGGGGAGCTCCTACGAGCAGTACTTC
TRBJ2-5	16	few	-	TRBV18	CASSPLVFQEQETQYF	TGTGCCAGCTCACCCCTCGTCTTTCAGGAACAAGAGACCCAGTACTTC
TRBJ2-7	13	-	-	TRBV18	CASSPLESYEQYF	TGTGCCAGCTCACCTCTAGAGAGCTACGAGCAGTACTTC
TRBJ2-7	15	-	-	TRBV4-2	CASSLRDKSSYEQYF	TGTGCCAGCAGCCTGCGTGACAAGAGCTCCTACGAGCAGTACTTC
TRBJ2-5	14	many	-	TRBV5-1	CASSLGSWRETQYF	TGCGCCAGCAGCTTGGGCAGTTGGAGAGAGACCCAGTACTTC
TRBJ2-1	16	-	-	TRBV5-1	CASSLEIQSSYNEQFF	TGCGCCAGCAGCTTGGAAATACAGAGCTCCTACAATGAGCAGTTCTTC
TRBJ1-2	14	few	-	TRBV28	CASSSYRVKYGYTF	TGTGCCAGCAGTTCCTACAGGGTGAAGTATGGCTACACCTTC
TRBJ2-7	14	-	-	TRBV15	CATSISQGLHEQYF	TGTGCCACCAGCATTTCACAGGGTCTCCACGAGCAGTACTTC
TRBJ2-6	12	few	-	TRBV12-3/TRBV12-4	CAAGSGANVLTF	TGTGCGGCTGGCTCTGGGGCCAACGTCCTGACTTTC
TRBJ2-3	14	-	TRBD1	TRBV5-1	CASSDRVSTDTQYF	TGCGCCAGCAGCGACAGGGTTAGCACAGATACGCAGTATTTT
TRBJ2-3	14	few	-	TRBV5-1	CASSFDRRTDTQYF	TGCGCCAGCAGTTTCGACAGACGCACAGATACGCAGTATTTT
TRBJ2-3	15	few	-	TRBV5-1	CASSLYGMGTDTQYF	TGCGCCAGCAGCTTGTATGGTATGGGCACAGATACGCAGTATTTT
TRBJ1-2	13	few	TRBD1	TRBV29-1	CSAEGQGARGYTF	TGCAGCGCGGAGGGACAGGGGGCGCGAGGCTACACCTTC
TRBJ2-5	15	few	TRBD1	TRBV4-2	CASSQYRGMGETQYF	TGTGCCAGCAGCCAATACAGGGGGATGGGAGAGACCCAGTACTTC
TRBJ2-5	17	few	TRBD1	TRBV10-3	CAISEVPGTASRETQYF	TGTGCCATCAGTGAGGTTCCGGGGACAGCCTCGCGGGAGACCCAGTACTTC
TRBJ2-5	15	-	-	TRBV12-3/TRBV12-4	CASSIIDGYQETQYF	TGTGCCAGCAGCATAATTGACGGATACCAAGAGACCCAGTACTTC
TRBJ2-7	17	few	TRBD1	TRBV12-5	CASGLSRDRGLIWEQYF	TGTGCTAGTGGTTTGTCCCGGGACAGGGGGTTGATTTGGGAGCAGTACTTC
TRBJ2-1	14	few	-	TRBV2	CASRIEEEVNEQFF	TGTGCCAGCAGGATCGAGGAAGAGGTGAATGAGCAGTTCTTC
TRBJ1-5	13	few	-	TRBV12-3/TRBV12-4	CASSFLKDQPQHF	TGTGCCAGCAGTTTCCTTAAGGATCAGCCCCAGCATTTT
TRBJ1-3	15	-	-	TRBV27	CASSLSLSSGNTIYF	TGTGCCAGCAGTTTAAGCCTCAGTTCTGGAAACACCATATATTTT
TRBJ1-5	14	-	-	TRBV28	CASSPEDSNQPQHF	TGTGCCAGCAGTCCTGAAGATAGCAATCAGCCCCAGCATTTT
TRBJ2-1	12	many	-	TRBV11-2	CASSHYYNEQFF	TGTGCCAGCAGCCACTACTACAATGAGCAGTTCTTC
TRBJ1-3	13	-	-	TRBV4-1	CASSQDRRGTIYF	TGCGCCAGCAGCCAAGATCGAAGGGGGACCATATATTTT
TRBJ2-7	17	few	TRBD2	TRBV27	CASRGGSGRTSSYEQYF	TGTGCCAGCAGGGGCGGGAGCGGGAGGACTAGCTCCTACGAGCAGTACTTC
TRBJ2-1	17	few	TRBD2	TRBV9	CASSVGPGTSGINEQFF	TGTGCCAGCAGCGTAGGGCCCGGGACTAGCGGGATTAATGAGCAGTTCTTC
TRBJ2-2	19	-	-	TRBV9	CASSGPGDRGSGRTGELFF	TGTGCCAGCAGCGGACCGGGAGACCGAGGATCAGGGCGCACCGGGGAGCTGTTTTTT
TRBJ1-2	15	few	-	TRBV11-2	CASSLAPRSNYGYTF	TGTGCCAGCAGCTTAGCCCCCAGATCTAACTATGGCTACACCTTC
TRBJ2-1	17	-	TRBD2	TRBV7-2	CASSLVSPSGYHNEQFF	TGTGCCAGCAGCTTAGTGTCACCTAGCGGTTATCACAATGAGCAGTTCTTC